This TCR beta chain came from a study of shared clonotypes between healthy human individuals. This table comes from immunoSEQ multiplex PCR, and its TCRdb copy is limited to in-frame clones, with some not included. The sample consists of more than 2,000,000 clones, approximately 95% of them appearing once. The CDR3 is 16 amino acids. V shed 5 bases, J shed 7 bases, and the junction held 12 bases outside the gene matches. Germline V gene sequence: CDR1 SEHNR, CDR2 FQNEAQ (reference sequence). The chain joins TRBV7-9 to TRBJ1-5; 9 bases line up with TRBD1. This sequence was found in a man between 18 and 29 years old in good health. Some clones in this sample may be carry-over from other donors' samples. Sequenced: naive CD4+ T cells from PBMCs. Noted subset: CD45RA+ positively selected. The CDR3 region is CASSPSWGTGSQPQHF. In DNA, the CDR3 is TGTGCCAGCAGCCCATCCTGGGGGACAGGGAGCCAGCCCCAGCATTTT.